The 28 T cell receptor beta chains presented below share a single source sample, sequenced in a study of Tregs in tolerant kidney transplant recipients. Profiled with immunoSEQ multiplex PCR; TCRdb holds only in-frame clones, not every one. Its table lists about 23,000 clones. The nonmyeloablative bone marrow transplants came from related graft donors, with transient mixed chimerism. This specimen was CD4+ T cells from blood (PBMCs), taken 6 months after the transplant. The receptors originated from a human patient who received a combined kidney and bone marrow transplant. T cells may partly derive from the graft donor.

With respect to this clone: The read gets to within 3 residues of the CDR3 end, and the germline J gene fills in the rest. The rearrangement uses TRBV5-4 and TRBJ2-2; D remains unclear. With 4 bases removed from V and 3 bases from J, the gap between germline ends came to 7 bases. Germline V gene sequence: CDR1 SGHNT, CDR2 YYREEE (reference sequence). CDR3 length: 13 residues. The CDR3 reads CASSLRDTGELFF. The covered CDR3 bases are TGTGCCAGCAGCCTTAGAGACACCGGGGAG.

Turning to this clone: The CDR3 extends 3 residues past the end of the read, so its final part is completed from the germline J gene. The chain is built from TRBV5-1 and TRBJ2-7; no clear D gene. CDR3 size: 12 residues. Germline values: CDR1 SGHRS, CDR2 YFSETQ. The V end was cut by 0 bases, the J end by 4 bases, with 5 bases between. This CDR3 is CASSLGRYEQYF. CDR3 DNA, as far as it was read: TGCGCCAGCAGCTTGGGGCGGTACGAG.

CDR3 in amino acids: CASSQTGGFEKLFF. The part of the CDR3 DNA that was read is TGCGCCAGCAGCCAAACAGGGGGTTTCGAAAAA. This chain links TRBV4-1 with TRBJ1-4; TRBD1 matches 8 bases. The read ends 3 residues before the CDR3 terminus; that terminus is restored from the germline J gene. V lost 2 bases, J lost 8 bases, and 4 bases stayed unmatched. Per germline, CDR1 MGHRA and CDR2 YSYEKL. The CDR3 has 14 residues.

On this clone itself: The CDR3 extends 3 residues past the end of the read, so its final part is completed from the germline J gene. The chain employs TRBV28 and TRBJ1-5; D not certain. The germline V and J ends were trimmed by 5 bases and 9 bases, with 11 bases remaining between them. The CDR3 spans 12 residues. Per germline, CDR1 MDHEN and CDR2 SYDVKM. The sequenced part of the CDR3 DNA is TGTGCCAGCAGTCCTAGACTAGGGCCC. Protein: CASSPRLGP. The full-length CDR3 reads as CASSPRLGPQHF.

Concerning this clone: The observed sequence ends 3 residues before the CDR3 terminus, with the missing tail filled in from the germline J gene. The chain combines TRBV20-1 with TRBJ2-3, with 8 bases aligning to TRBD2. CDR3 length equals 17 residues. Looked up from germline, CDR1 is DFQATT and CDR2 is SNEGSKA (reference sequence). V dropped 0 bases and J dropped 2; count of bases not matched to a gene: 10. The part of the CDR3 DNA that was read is TGCAGTGCTAGAGATTCGCGGGGGGTATACTTCACAGATACG. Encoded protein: CSARDSRGVYFTDT. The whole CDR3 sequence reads CSARDSRGVYFTDTQYF.

This chain's CDR3 is CASSIQKNTIYF. CDR3 DNA (partial): TGTGCCAGTAGTATTCAGAAAAACACC. J is TRBJ1-3 and V is TRBV19; D is uncertain. The CDR3 end is not reached by the read, which stops 3 residues before it; the germline J gene fills it in. CDR3 length: 12 amino acids. The germline V and J ends were trimmed by 3 bases and 6 bases, with 6 bases remaining between them. Germline values: CDR1 LNHDA, CDR2 SQIVND (reference sequence).

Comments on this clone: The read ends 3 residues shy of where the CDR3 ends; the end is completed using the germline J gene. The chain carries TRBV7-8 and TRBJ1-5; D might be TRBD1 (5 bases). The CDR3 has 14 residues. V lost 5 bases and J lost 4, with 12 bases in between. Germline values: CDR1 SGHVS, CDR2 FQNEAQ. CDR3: CASSTDRDNQPQHF. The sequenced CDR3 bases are TGTGCCAGCAGCACCGACAGAGATAATCAGCCC.

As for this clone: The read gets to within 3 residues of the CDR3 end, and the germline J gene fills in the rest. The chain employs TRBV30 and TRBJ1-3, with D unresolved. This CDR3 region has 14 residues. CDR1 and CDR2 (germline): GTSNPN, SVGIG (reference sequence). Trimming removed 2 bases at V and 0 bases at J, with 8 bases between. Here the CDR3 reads CAWSSTGSGNTIYF. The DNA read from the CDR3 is TGTGCCTGGAGTTCCACCGGCTCTGGAAACACC.

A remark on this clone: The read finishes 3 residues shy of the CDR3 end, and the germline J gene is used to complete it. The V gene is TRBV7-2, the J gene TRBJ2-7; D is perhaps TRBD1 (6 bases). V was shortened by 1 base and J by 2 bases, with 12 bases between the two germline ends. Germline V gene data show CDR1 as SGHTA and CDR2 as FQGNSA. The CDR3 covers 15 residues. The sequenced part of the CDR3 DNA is TGTGCCAGCAGCTTAGTGGGGGCTCTTACCTACGAG. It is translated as CASSLVGALTYE. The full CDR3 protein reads CASSLVGALTYEQYF.

The covered CDR3 bases are TGTGCCAGCAGCCCCTCACACGGGGGTACG. The encoded protein is CASSPSHGGT. The whole CDR3 protein is CASSPSHGGTQYF. The rearrangement uses TRBV11-2 and TRBJ2-3, with D possibly matching TRBD2 (6 bases). The DNA ends 3 residues before the CDR3 does, and the rest of the CDR3 is filled in from the germline J gene. Trimming took 5 bases from V and 8 from J, leaving 14 bases between them. Looked up from germline, CDR1 is SGHAT and CDR2 is FQNNGV. The CDR3 runs 13 residues.

The CDR3 region is CASSEYERGFQETQYF. CDR3 DNA, as far as it was read: TGCGCCAGCAGTGAGTACGAGCGGGGCTTCCAAGAGACC. The chain combines TRBV10-1 with TRBJ2-5, with 7 positions matching TRBD2. Read data end 3 residues before the CDR3 end; the end is taken from the germline J gene. CDR1 and CDR2 from the germline V gene are WNHNN and SYGVQD (reference sequence). This CDR3 is 16 amino acids long. The J segment lost 1 base and the V segment lost 1 base, leaving 6 bases of the junction unmatched.

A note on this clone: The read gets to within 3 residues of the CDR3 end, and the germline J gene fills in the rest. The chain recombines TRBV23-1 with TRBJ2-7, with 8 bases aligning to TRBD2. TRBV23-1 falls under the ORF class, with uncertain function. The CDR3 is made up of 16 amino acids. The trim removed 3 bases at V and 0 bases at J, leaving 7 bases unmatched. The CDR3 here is CASSHSISGSSYEQYF. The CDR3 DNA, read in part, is TGCGCCAGCAGTCACTCAATAAGCGGGAGCTCCTACGAG.

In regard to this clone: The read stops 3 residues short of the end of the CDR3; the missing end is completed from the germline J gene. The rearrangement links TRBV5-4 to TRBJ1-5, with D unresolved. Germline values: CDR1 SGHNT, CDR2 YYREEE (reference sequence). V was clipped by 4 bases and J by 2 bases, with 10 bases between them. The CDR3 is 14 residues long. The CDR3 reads CASSRGGGNQPQHF. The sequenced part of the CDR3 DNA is TGTGCCAGCAGCCGCGGAGGAGGCAATCAGCCC.

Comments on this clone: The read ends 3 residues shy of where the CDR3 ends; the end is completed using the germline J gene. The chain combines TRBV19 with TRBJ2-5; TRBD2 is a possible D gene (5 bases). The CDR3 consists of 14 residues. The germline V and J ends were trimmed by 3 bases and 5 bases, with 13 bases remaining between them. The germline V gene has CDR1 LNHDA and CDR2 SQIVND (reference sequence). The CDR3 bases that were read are TGTGCCAGTAGTATTTCTCCCCCGGGGGAGACC. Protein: CASSISPPGET. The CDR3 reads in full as CASSISPPGETQYF.

The part of the CDR3 DNA that was read is TGTGCCAGCAGACCCCAGGACAGGGACTATGGC. Translating gives CASRPQDRDYG. The full CDR3 reads CASRPQDRDYGYTF. The chain recombines TRBV6-2 or TRBV6-3 with TRBJ1-2, with TRBD1 matching over 8 bases. The CDR3 end lies 3 residues beyond the end of the read and is filled in from the germline J gene. V was clipped by 6 bases and J by 3 bases; unmatched bases: 6. Germline CDR1 is MNHEY and CDR2 is SVGEGT. The CDR3 has 14 residues.

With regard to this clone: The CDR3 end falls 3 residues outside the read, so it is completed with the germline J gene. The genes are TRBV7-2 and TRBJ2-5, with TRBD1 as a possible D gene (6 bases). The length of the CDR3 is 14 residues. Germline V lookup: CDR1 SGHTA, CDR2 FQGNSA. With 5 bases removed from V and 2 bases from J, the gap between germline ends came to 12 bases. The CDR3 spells CASSKRGQQETQYF. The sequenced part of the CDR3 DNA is TGTGCCAGCAGCAAACGAGGACAGCAAGAGACC.

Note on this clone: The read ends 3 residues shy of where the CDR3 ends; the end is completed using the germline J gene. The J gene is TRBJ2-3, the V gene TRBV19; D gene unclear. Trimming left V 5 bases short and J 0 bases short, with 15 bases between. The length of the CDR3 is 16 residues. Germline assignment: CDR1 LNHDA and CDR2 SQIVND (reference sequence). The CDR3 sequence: CASSRISLTSTDTQYF. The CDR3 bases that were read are TGTGCCAGTAGTCGCATTAGCCTAACTAGCACAGATACG.

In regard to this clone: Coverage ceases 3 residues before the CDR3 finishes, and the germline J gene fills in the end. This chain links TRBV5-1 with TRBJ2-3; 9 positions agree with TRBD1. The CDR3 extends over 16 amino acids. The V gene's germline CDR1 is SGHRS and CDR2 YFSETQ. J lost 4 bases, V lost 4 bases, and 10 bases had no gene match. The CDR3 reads CASSTGTGKDPDTQYF. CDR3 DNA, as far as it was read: TGCGCCAGCAGCACCGGGACAGGGAAGGATCCAGATACG.

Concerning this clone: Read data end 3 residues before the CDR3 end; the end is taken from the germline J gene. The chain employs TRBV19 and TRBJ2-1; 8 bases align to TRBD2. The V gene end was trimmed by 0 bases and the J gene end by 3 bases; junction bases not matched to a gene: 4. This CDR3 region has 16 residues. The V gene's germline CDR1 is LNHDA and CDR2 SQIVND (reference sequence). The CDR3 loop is CASSIEPSGFYNEQFF. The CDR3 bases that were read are TGTGCCAGTAGTATAGAGCCTAGCGGGTTCTACAATGAG.

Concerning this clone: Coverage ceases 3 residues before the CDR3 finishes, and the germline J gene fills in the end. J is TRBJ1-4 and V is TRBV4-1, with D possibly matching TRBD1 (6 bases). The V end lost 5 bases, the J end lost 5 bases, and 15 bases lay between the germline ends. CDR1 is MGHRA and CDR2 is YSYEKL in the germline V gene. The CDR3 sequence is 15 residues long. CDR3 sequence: CASSTRQALNEKLFF. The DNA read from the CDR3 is TGCGCCAGCAGCACCCGACAGGCTCTAAATGAAAAA.

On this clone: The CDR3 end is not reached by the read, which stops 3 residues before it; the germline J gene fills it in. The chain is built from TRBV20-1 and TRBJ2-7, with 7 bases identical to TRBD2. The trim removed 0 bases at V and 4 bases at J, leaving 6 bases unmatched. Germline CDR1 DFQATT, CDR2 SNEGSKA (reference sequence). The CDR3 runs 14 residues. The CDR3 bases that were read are TGCAGTGCTAGAGATACGGGCGGGAGATACGAG. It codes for CSARDTGGRYE. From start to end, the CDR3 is CSARDTGGRYEQYF.

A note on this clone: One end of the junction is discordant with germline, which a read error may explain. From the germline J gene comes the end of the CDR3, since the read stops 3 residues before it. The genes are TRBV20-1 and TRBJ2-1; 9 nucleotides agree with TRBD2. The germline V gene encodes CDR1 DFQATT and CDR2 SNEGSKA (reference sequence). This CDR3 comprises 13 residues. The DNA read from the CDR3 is TGCAGTGCGAGAGTAGCGGGAGATCATGAG. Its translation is CSARVAGDHE. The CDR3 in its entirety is CSARVAGDHEQFF.

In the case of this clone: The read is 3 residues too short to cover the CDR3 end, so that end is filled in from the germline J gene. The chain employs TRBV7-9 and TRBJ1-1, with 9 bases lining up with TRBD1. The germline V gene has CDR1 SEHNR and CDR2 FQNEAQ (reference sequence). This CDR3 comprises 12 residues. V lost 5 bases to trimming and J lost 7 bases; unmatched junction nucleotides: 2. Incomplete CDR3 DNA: TGTGCCAGCAGCCCGACAGGGGGTGAA. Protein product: CASSPTGGE. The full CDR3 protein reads CASSPTGGEAFF.

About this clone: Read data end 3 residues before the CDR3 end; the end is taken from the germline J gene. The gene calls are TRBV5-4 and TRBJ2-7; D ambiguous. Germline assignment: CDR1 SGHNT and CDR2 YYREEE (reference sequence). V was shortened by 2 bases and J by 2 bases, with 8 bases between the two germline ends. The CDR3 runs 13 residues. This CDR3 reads CASSLELAYEQYF. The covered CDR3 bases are TGTGCCAGCAGCTTAGAGCTAGCCTACGAG.

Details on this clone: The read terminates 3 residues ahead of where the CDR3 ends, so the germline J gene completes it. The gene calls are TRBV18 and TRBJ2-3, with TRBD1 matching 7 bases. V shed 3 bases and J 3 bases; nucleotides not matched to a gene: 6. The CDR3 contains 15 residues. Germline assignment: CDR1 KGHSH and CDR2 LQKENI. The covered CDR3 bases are TGTGCCAGCTCACCTGGTGCAGGGGGAACAGATACG. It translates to CASSPGAGGTDT. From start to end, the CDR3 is CASSPGAGGTDTQYF.

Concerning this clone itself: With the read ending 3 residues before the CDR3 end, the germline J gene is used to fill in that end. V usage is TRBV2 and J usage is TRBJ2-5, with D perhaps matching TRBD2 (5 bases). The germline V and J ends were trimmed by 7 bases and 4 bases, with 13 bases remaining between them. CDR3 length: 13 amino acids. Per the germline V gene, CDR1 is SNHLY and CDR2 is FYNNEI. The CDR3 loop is CASKNRGLETQYF. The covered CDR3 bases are TGTGCCAGCAAGAATCGCGGACTAGAGACC.

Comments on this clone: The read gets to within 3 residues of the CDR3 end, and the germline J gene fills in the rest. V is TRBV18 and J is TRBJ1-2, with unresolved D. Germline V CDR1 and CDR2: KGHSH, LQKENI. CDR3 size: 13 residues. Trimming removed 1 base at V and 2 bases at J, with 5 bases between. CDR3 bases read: TGTGCCAGCTCACCACGGCGGAACTATGGC. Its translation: CASSPRRNYG. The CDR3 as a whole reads CASSPRRNYGYTF.

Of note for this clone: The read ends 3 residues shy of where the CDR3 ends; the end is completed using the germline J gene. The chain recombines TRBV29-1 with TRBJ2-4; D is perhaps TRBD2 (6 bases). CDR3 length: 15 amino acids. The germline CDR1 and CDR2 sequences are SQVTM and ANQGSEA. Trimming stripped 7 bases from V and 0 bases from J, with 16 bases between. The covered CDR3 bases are TGCAGCGCCACGCGGGGCAGCATAGCCAAAAACATT. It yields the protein CSATRGSIAKNI. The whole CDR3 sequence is CSATRGSIAKNIQYF.